This record concerns one T cell receptor (beta chain) sequence. The target antigen is unknown. Libraries were prepared by immunoSEQ multiplex PCR; TCRdb keeps only in-frame clonotypes and omits some of them. The sample yields around 73,000 clones, 70% to 90% seen once. The sample comes from a study of OX40 agonist ivuxolimab in advanced cancers. Study context: Patients were given ivuxolimab, an antibody that agonizes OX40 (CD134). Study findings and constraints: Clonal expansion from baseline to week 6 occurred in both CD4+ and CD8+ T cells.

The origin of this receptor is an adult with an advanced solid tumor such as melanoma, head and neck, liver or kidney cancer. Sequenced material: CD4+ or CD8+ T cells sorted from blood, taken in a trial of the OX40 agonist ivuxolimab.

The CDR3 nucleotides are TGTGCCAGCAGACTGACAGGAGGGACCGGGGAGCTGTTTTTT. It yields the protein CASRLTGGTGELFF. The chain employs TRBV25-1 and TRBJ2-2, with D tentatively TRBD1 or TRBD2 (6 bases each). The V and J ends lost 6 bases and 5 bases respectively, with 13 bases between them. CDR1 is MGHDK and CDR2 is SYGVNS in the germline V gene. This CDR3 spans 14 amino acids.